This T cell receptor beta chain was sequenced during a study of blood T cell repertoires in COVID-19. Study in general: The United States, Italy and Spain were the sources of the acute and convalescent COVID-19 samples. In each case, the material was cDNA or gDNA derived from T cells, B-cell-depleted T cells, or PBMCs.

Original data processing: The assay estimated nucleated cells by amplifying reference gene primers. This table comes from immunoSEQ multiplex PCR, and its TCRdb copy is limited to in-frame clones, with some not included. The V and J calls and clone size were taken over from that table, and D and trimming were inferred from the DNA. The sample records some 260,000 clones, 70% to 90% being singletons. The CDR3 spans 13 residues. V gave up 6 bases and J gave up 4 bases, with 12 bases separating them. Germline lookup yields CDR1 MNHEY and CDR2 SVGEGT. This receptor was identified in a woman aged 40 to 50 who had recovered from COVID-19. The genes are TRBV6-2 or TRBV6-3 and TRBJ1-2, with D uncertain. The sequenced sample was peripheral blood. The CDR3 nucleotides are TGTGCCAGCAGCGTTGGCGGGATCTATGGCTACACCTTC. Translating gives CASSVGGIYGYTF.